This T cell receptor beta chain was sequenced in a study of OX40 agonist ivuxolimab in advanced cancers. Study in general: As their treatment, patients were administered ivuxolimab, an agonistic anti-OX40 (CD134) antibody. Of mixed ages from about 20 to 80 and averaging approximately 60 years, the group was 65% to 85% male. Three patients had partial responses: one hepatocellular carcinoma, two cutaneous melanoma.

Method: immunoSEQ multiplex PCR; TCRdb's copy keeps in-frame clones and lacks some. This table has approximately 18,000 clones, roughly nine tenths appearing once. The CDR3 spans 15 residues. Trimming left V 4 bases short and J 4 bases short, with 15 bases between. Germline lookup yields CDR1 MNHNS and CDR2 SASEGT. V and J are TRBV6-1 and TRBJ2-3; D is uncertain. This sequence was found in an adult with an advanced solid tumor such as melanoma, head and neck, liver or kidney cancer. The source was CD4+ or CD8+ T cells sorted from blood, collected in a trial of the OX40 agonist ivuxolimab. CDR3 nucleotides: TGTGCCAGCAGTGCCTCTCATACTCGGGCAGATACGCAGTATTTT. As protein: CASSASHTRADTQYF.